A single sample gave rise to the 30 T cell receptor beta chains below, sequenced in a study of blood T cell repertoires in COVID-19. The method was immunoSEQ multiplex PCR; TCRdb's version includes in-frame clones alone and lacks a portion of them. The data hold 250,000 to 400,000 clones, with 85% observed a single time. The sample taken for sequencing was PBMCs or T cells enriched from blood (not recorded which). All receptors derive from a woman in her twenties or thirties who had been exposed to COVID-19.

The CDR3 sequence: CASGERGSYNEQFF. The CDR3 DNA sequence: TGCGCCAGCGGAGAGCGGGGGTCCTACAATGAGCAGTTCTTC. V and J are TRBV4-3 and TRBJ2-1; 8 bases agree with TRBD2. V trimming: 8 bases; J trimming: 1 base; junction bases outside the gene matches: 4. The CDR3 extends over 14 amino acids. Per germline, CDR1 LGHNA and CDR2 YSLEER.

The chain uses TRBV6-5 and TRBJ1-5; possibly TRBD1 for D (6 bases). The V gene's germline CDR1 is MNHEY and CDR2 SVGAGI. The V and J ends lost 5 bases and 5 bases respectively, with 10 bases between them. The CDR3 sequence is 13 residues long. The chain's CDR3 is CASSRTGYQPQHF. CDR3 nucleotides: TGTGCCAGCAGTAGAACAGGGTATCAGCCCCAGCATTTT.

The chain carries TRBV28 and TRBJ2-3; no definite D call. Germline loops: CDR1 MDHEN, CDR2 SYDVKM. The CDR3 has 14 residues. The V end was cut by 2 bases, the J end by 0 bases, with 6 bases between. Here the CDR3 DNA reads TGTGCCAGCAGTTTAACATTGAGCACAGATACGCAGTATTTT. Its protein is CASSLTLSTDTQYF.

The V call is TRBV19, the J call TRBJ1-2; weak D call: TRBD1 (6 bases). Trimming removed 3 bases at V and 3 bases at J, with 17 bases between. Germline V CDR1 and CDR2: LNHDA, SQIVND (reference sequence). This CDR3 contains 16 residues. CDR3 in amino acids: CASSIGSGARHYGYTF. CDR3 nucleotide sequence: TGTGCCAGTAGTATCGGATCAGGGGCTCGACACTATGGCTACACCTTC.

V and J are TRBV25-1 and TRBJ2-7; 8 bases are a match to TRBD1. Trimming took 5 bases from V and 5 from J; bases not matched to a gene: 8. The CDR3 extends over 14 amino acids. Germline CDR1 is MGHDK and CDR2 is SYGVNS. The CDR3 region has the DNA TGTGCCAGCAGTCCCCCCAGGGGGCAAGACGAGCAGTACTTC. Its translation: CASSPPRGQDEQYF.

This chain joins TRBV7-6 and TRBJ2-2; 11 bases align to TRBD1. Germline-derived CDR1 and CDR2 are SGHVS and FNYEAQ. The CDR3 is 18 residues long. After removal of 5 bases from V and 5 bases from J, the junction contained 13 bases not matched to a gene. CDR3 DNA: TGTGCCAGCAGCCTCAAACCGGGACAGGGGGTGAGGACCGGGGAGCTGTTTTTT. Protein sequence: CASSLKPGQGVRTGELFF. The complete variable domain, with remaining parts taken from reference TRBV7-6 and TRBJ2-2, reads GAGVSQSPRYKVTKRGQDVALRCDPISGHVSLYWYRQALGQGPEFLTYFNYEAQQDKSGLPNDRFSAERPEGSISTLTIQRTEQRDSAMYRCASSLKPGQGVRTGELFFGEGSRLTVL.

The rearrangement joins TRBV27 to TRBJ2-7; TRBD1 matches at 10 bases. This CDR3 is 14 amino acids long. The germline V gene encodes CDR1 MNHEY and CDR2 SMNVEV (reference sequence). J was trimmed by 3 bases and V by 4 bases; bases with no gene match: 3. CDR3 sequence: CASSYRDRGYEQYF. CDR3 DNA sequence: TGTGCCAGCAGTTACCGGGACAGGGGCTACGAGCAGTACTTC.

This clone was found a few times. The chain employs TRBV30 and TRBJ1-1, with D hard to call. Germline V gene lookup returns CDR1 GTSNPN and CDR2 SVGIG (reference sequence). The CDR3 contains 11 residues. V lost 0 bases, J lost 10 bases, and 9 bases lay in between. The CDR3 here is CAWSVRVLAFF. As DNA, the CDR3 is TGTGCCTGGAGTGTGAGGGTACTAGCTTTCTTT.

V gene TRBV5-1 combines with J gene TRBJ2-4, with D perhaps matching TRBD2 (6 bases). Germline assignment: CDR1 SGHRS and CDR2 YFSETQ. Trimming cost V 8 bases and J 0 bases, with 12 bases left between them. The CDR3 is 14 amino acids. The CDR3 loop reads CASTPGVAKNIQYF. The CDR3 DNA follows: TGCGCCAGTACCCCGGGGGTAGCCAAAAACATTCAGTACTTC.

This sequence joins TRBV12-3 or TRBV12-4 and TRBJ2-5; the match to TRBD1 covers 7 bases. The CDR3 has 12 residues. The junction had 0 bases not matched to a gene; V was cut back by 6 bases and J by 2 bases. The CDR3 coding sequence is TGTGCCAGCAGCAGGGGGCAAGAGACCCAGTACTTC. Protein product: CASSRGQETQYF.

The chain links TRBV12-2 to TRBJ1-1. TRBV12-2 is labeled a pseudogene. The CDR3 is 15 amino acids. The CDR3 region has the DNA TGTGCAAGTCGCTTAGTACTCCAACCTAGGACTGAAGCTTTCTTT. Encoded protein: CASRLVLQPRTEAFF.

This clone was seen a single time. The chain combines TRBV27 with TRBJ2-1; TRBD2 is a possible D gene (6 bases). CDR1 is MNHEY and CDR2 is SMNVEV in the germline V gene (reference sequence). This CDR3 region has 15 residues. Trimming removed 2 bases from V and 0 bases from J, with 8 bases in between. CDR3 region: CASSLGGSSYNEQFF. The CDR3 DNA follows: TGTGCCAGCAGTTTAGGAGGGAGCTCCTACAATGAGCAGTTCTTC.

This clone occurred a few times. V and J are TRBV15 and TRBJ2-1; a weak D match, TRBD2 (5 bases). The CDR3 is 13 residues long. Trimming cost V 4 bases and J 8 bases, with 12 bases left between them. The germline V gene encodes CDR1 LNHNV and CDR2 YYDKDF (reference sequence). Written as DNA, the CDR3 is TGTGCCACCAGCATCCACTCAGCGGATGAGCAGTTCTTC. It encodes CATSIHSADEQFF.

This clone has only one observation. The chain links TRBV5-1 to TRBJ2-1, with 10 bases identical to TRBD1. Germline V gene sequence: CDR1 SGHRS, CDR2 YFSETQ. The CDR3 is made up of 16 amino acids. V shed 4 bases, J shed 7 bases, and the junction held 11 bases outside the gene matches. The CDR3 reads CASSAPSGTGENEQFF. The CDR3 DNA is TGCGCCAGCAGCGCCCCCTCCGGGACAGGGGAAAATGAGCAGTTCTTC.

In this sample, this clone turned up many times. V and J are TRBV6-4 and TRBJ2-2, with D perhaps matching TRBD1 (6 bases). The CDR3 is 14 amino acids. Trimming pared 6 bases from V and 4 bases from J, leaving 12 bases between. Germline V lookup: CDR1 MRHNA, CDR2 SNTAGT. In DNA, the CDR3 is TGTGCCAGCAGGGACAGCGCAATCACCGGGGAGCTGTTTTTT. This sequence encodes CASRDSAITGELFF.

The chain has TRBV7-9 and TRBJ1-1, with TRBD1 as a possible D gene (5 bases). This CDR3 is built from 15 residues. The ends were cut back, 6 bases at V and 4 bases at J, with 18 bases in the middle. Germline-derived CDR1 and CDR2 are SEHNR and FQNEAQ (reference sequence). The CDR3, as DNA: TGTGCCAGCAGTAACCTAAGGGGAACGGGCACTGAAGCTTTCTTT. Protein: CASSNLRGTGTEAFF.

The rearrangement joins TRBV29-1 to TRBJ2-7; TRBD1 matches at 9 bases. The V and J ends lost 4 bases and 5 bases, in that order; junction bases with no gene match: 9. The germline CDR1 and CDR2 sequences are SQVTM and ANQGSEA. The CDR3 covers 14 residues. The CDR3 nucleotides read TGCAGCGTTGTATCCGGGACAGGGCACGACGAGCAGTACTTC. Translating it yields CSVVSGTGHDEQYF.

This chain joins TRBV19 and TRBJ2-5, with 12 nucleotides matching TRBD2. Losses at the gene ends were 5 bases for V and 5 bases for J; bases not matched to a gene: 9. The CDR3 runs 16 residues. Germline loops: CDR1 LNHDA, CDR2 SQIVND (reference sequence). The CDR3 loop reads CASSSRTSGVMETQYF. CDR3 nucleotides: TGTGCCAGTAGTTCGCGGACTAGCGGGGTCATGGAGACCCAGTACTTC.

V gene TRBV28 combines with J gene TRBJ1-4, with a weak D call TRBD1 (5 bases). Trimming cost V 3 bases and J 8 bases, with 13 bases left between them. The CDR3 runs 14 residues. Looked up from germline, CDR1 is MDHEN and CDR2 is SYDVKM. The DNA for the CDR3 is TGTGCCAGCAGTTTCGGTCAGGGAGGAGAAAAACTGTTTTTT. Its translation is CASSFGQGGEKLFF.

The chain recombines TRBV6-6 with TRBJ1-1, with TRBD1 matching over 8 bases. With 7 bases clipped from V and 5 bases from J, the junction kept 9 bases outside the gene matches. This CDR3 is 14 amino acids long. CDR1 is MNHNY, CDR2 SVGAGI, per germline (reference sequence). The DNA of the CDR3 is TGTGCCAGCACCGAGACAGGGGCGGGAACTGAAGCTTTCTTT. Its translation is CASTETGAGTEAFF.

This rearrangement joins TRBV28 to TRBJ2-7; D is possibly TRBD1 (6 bases). The CDR3 is made up of 15 amino acids. The V gene lost 2 bases and the J gene lost 5 bases, with 16 bases spanning the gap. The germline V gene has CDR1 MDHEN and CDR2 SYDVKM. CDR3 sequence (DNA): TGTGCCAGCAGTTTAATCTTCAGGGGTAACGACGAGCAGTACTTC. Encoded protein: CASSLIFRGNDEQYF.

Only one count was recorded for this clone. This chain joins TRBV7-2 and TRBJ2-1; possibly TRBD2 for D (6 bases). The germline V gene has CDR1 SGHTA and CDR2 FQGNSA. The CDR3 spans 15 residues. V lost 6 bases to trimming and J lost 0 bases, with 12 bases between them. CDR3 nucleotides: TGTGCCAGCAGAGGTAGCGGCAGCTCCTACAATGAGCAGTTCTTC. As protein: CASRGSGSSYNEQFF.

This rearrangement joins TRBV7-8 to TRBJ2-5; D remains unclear. Germline lookup yields CDR1 SGHVS and CDR2 FQNEAQ. Trimming took off 1 base at V and 9 bases at J, with 9 bases between the two ends. The CDR3 contains 12 residues. In nucleotides, the CDR3 is TGTGCCAGCAGCTTAGACTATGAGGCCCAGTACTTC. Its translation is CASSLDYEAQYF.

DNA for the CDR3: TGTGCCAGTCGCATTTCGATTACAGGGAAAACTAATGAAAAACTGTTTTTT. It translates to CASRISITGKTNEKLFF. The rearrangement uses TRBV27 and TRBJ1-4, with D possibly TRBD1 on 6 matching bases. Germline V CDR1 and CDR2: MNHEY, SMNVEV (reference sequence). This CDR3 comprises 17 residues. V gave up 9 bases and J gave up 1 base, with 21 bases separating them.

The chain recombines TRBV5-1 with TRBJ2-7; TRBD2 matches 10 bases. Germline assignment: CDR1 SGHRS and CDR2 YFSETQ. The CDR3 covers 14 residues. The ends lost 5 bases at V and 3 bases at J; junction bases unmatched: 5. CDR3 sequence reads: CASSRVAGGYEQYF. The CDR3 bases are TGCGCCAGCAGTAGGGTAGCGGGGGGCTACGAGCAGTACTTC.

The rearrangement links TRBV14 to TRBJ1-2; no reliable D call. V dropped 4 bases and J dropped 2 bases, with 5 bases sitting between them. The germline V gene has CDR1 SGHDN and CDR2 FVKESK. This CDR3 is built from 12 residues. The DNA for the CDR3 is TGTGCCAGCAGCCGGGAGAACTATGGCTACACCTTC. Its protein product is CASSRENYGYTF.

The chain is built from TRBV7-2 and TRBJ1-6, with no clear D. The germline gives CDR1 SGHTA, CDR2 FQGNSA. Deletions cut 3 bases from V and 3 bases from J, with 9 bases between. There are 15 residues in the CDR3. The CDR3 DNA reads TGTGCCAGCAGCTTCGCTACCATCTATAATTCACCCCTCCACTTT. Its protein product is CASSFATIYNSPLHF.

The V gene is TRBV2, the J gene TRBJ1-5; weak D call: TRBD1 (5 bases). Germline V gene lookup returns CDR1 SNHLY and CDR2 FYNNEI. This CDR3 comprises 14 residues. Trimming removed 2 bases at V and 5 bases at J, with 10 bases between. CDR3 protein: CASSEMVGDQPQHF. The CDR3 region has the DNA TGTGCCAGCAGTGAAATGGTAGGGGATCAGCCCCAGCATTTT.

The count of this clone is one. The V call is TRBV5-1, the J call TRBJ2-3; D is possibly TRBD2 (5 bases). The CDR3 runs 16 residues. Germline assignment: CDR1 SGHRS and CDR2 YFSETQ. V dropped 1 base and J dropped 0 bases, with 12 bases sitting between them. CDR3 nucleotides: TGCGCCAGCAGCTTGCTCGGGATTCCTAGCACAGATACGCAGTATTTT. This encodes CASSLLGIPSTDTQYF.

This clone has a handful of counts. This sequence joins TRBV5-8 and TRBJ1-2, with D unresolved. The CDR3 is 14 residues long. CDR1 SGHTS and CDR2 YDEGEE come from the germline V gene. Trimming removed 2 bases at V and 8 bases at J, with 16 bases between. CDR3 nucleotides: TGTGCCAGCAGCTTACTCTGGGCCGGCGGGGGCTACACCTTC. It is translated as CASSLLWAGGGYTF.